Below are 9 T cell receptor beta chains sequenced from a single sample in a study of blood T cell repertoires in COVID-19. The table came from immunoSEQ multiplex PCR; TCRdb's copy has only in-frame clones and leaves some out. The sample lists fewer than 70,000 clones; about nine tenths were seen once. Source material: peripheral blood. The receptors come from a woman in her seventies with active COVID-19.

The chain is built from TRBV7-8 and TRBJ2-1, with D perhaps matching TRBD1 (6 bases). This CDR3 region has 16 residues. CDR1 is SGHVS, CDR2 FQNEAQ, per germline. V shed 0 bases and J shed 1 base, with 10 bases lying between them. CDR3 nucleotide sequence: TGTGCCAGCAGCTTAGCGGGGCAGGGGTCCTACAATGAGCAGTTCTTC. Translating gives CASSLAGQGSYNEQFF.

CDR3 residues: CASSSPGQGNSPLHF. The CDR3 coding sequence is TGTGCCAGCAGTTCCCCGGGACAGGGGAATTCACCCCTCCACTTT. V usage is TRBV6-5 and J usage is TRBJ1-6; TRBD1 matches 10 bases. The CDR3 loop spans 15 amino acids. Per germline, CDR1 MNHEY and CDR2 SVGAGI. V shed 4 bases and J 7 bases; nucleotides not matched to a gene: 4.

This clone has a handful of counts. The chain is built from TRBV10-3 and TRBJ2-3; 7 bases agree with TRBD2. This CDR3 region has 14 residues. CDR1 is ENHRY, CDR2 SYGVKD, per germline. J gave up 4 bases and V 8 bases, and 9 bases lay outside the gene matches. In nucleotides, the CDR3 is TGTGCCATCTATGGGGGAGGGCCCGCAGATACGCAGTATTTT. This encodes CAIYGGGPADTQYF.

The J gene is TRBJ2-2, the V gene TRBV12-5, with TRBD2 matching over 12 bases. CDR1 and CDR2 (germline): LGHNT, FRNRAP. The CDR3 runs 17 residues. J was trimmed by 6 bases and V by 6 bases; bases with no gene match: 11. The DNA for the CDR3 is TGTGCTAGTGGCTGGACTAGCGGGGAGAGGAGCGCCGGGGAGCTGTTTTTT. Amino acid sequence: CASGWTSGERSAGELFF.

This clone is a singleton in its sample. The CDR3 DNA sequence: TGTGCCAGCAGCCTGGGGACTAGCGGGAGGCAGGGGGAGACCCAGTACTTC. It translates to CASSLGTSGRQGETQYF. The chain couples TRBV7-3 to TRBJ2-5; TRBD2 matches 15 bases. CDR1 is SGHTA and CDR2 is FQGTGA in the germline V gene. The junction had 9 bases not matched to a gene; V was cut back by 5 bases and J by 5 bases. The CDR3 extends over 17 amino acids.

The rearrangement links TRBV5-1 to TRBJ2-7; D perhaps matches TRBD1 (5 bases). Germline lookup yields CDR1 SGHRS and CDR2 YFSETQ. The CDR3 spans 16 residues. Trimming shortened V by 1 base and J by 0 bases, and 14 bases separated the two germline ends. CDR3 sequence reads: CASSLSSPGRSYEQYF. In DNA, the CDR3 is TGCGCCAGCAGCTTGAGCTCTCCAGGGCGCTCCTACGAGCAGTACTTC. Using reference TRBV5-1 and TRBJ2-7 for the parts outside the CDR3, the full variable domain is KAGVTQTPRYLIKTRGQQVTLSCSPISGHRSVSWYQQTPGQGLQFLFEYFSETQRNKGNFPGRFSGRQFSNSRSEMNVSTLELGDSALYLCASSLSSPGRSYEQYFGPGTRLTVT.

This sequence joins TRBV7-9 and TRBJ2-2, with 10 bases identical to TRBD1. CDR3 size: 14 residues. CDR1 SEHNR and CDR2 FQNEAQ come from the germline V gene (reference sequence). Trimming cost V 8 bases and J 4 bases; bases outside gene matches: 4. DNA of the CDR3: TGTGCCAGCCAGACAGGGGGCGGCACCGGGGAGCTGTTTTTT. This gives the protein CASQTGGGTGELFF.

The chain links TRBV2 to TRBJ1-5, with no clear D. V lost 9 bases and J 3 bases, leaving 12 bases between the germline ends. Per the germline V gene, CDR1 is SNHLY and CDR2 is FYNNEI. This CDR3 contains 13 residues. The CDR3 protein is CASYGDLNQPQHF. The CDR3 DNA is TGTGCCAGTTACGGTGATCTCAATCAGCCCCAGCATTTT.

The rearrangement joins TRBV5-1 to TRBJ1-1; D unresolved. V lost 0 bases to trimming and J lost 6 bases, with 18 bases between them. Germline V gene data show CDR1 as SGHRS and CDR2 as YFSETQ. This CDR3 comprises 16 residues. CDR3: CASSLAMIGRESEAFF. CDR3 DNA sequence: TGCGCCAGCAGCTTGGCCATGATAGGCCGGGAGTCTGAAGCTTTCTTT.